What follows describes a single TCR beta chain. The data derive from a study of OX40 agonist ivuxolimab in advanced cancers. The data were produced by immunoSEQ multiplex PCR, yet TCRdb's version contains in-frame clones alone and is incomplete. The table shows approximately 60,000 clones, with 81% occurring only once. The CDR3 length is 15 residues. With 4 bases clipped from V and 6 bases from J, the junction kept 7 bases outside the gene matches. The germline V gene encodes CDR1 LNHDA and CDR2 SQIVND (reference sequence). The sequence was obtained from an adult with an advanced solid tumor such as melanoma, head and neck, liver or kidney cancer. The chain recombines TRBV19 with TRBJ1-1; TRBD1 agrees at 11 bases. This material consisted of CD4+ or CD8+ T cells sorted from blood, taken in a trial of the OX40 agonist ivuxolimab. CDR3 DNA sequence: TGTGCCAGTAGTACACCCGGGACAGGGGGGCCTGAAGCTTTCTTT. This translates into CASSTPGTGGPEAFF.